The 23 T cell receptor beta chains below were found in one sample sequenced in a study of T cells in Graves' hyperthyroidism and ophthalmopathy. Regions amplified from RNA transcripts were the TCR beta CDR3 regions. HTBI primers were the set used in a first-round RT-PCR of the TCR CDR3. Using its own MiXCR run on the multiplex PCR reads, TCRdb lists one record per CDR3 protein. The sample holds a few hundred thousand distinct CDR3 sequences; about a fifth are singletons and the top ten take about 3.5%. The sample taken for sequencing was blood. The receptors here all came from a woman under 30 with Graves' hyperthyroidism.

This clonotype showed up many times. The chain uses TRBV20-1 and TRBJ1-2; 8 nucleotides agree with TRBD1. CDR3 size: 16 residues. Germline loops: CDR1 DFQATT, CDR2 SNEGSKA (reference sequence). The V and J ends lost 2 bases and 1 base, in that order; junction bases with no gene match: 9. CDR3 DNA sequence: TGCAGTGCTAGACCCAGGGACAGGCCAAATAACTATGGCTACACCTTC. The encoded protein is CSARPRDRPNNYGYTF.

This clonotype came up many times. The J gene is TRBJ2-5, the V gene TRBV27; the D gene is possibly TRBD2 (6 bases). The CDR3 length is 14 residues. V lost 2 bases, J lost 3 bases, and 10 bases lay in between. The V gene's germline CDR1 is MNHEY and CDR2 SMNVEV (reference sequence). CDR3 in amino acids: CASSLMGGEETQYF. The DNA for the CDR3 is TGTGCCAGCAGTTTAATGGGCGGGGAAGAGACCCAGTACTTC.

The chain uses TRBV5-1 and TRBJ2-7; 7 bases are shared with TRBD1. Germline lookup yields CDR1 SGHRS and CDR2 YFSETQ. The V segment lost 3 bases and the J segment 2 bases; nucleotides outside the gene matches: 5. CDR3 length equals 14 residues. The CDR3 nucleotides are TGCGCCAGCAGCTCGACAGGGAGTACCTACGAGCAGTACTTC. It is translated as CASSSTGSTYEQYF.

This clonotype was detected ten times or more. V and J are TRBV2 and TRBJ2-7; D is ambiguous. The CDR3 consists of 14 residues. V was pared by 2 bases and J by 0 bases, with 8 bases between. Looked up from germline, CDR1 is SNHLY and CDR2 is FYNNEI. As DNA, the CDR3 is TGTGCCAGCAGTGAAAGACACCTCTCCTACGAGCAGTACTTC. Its protein product is CASSERHLSYEQYF.

At least ten counts were recorded for this clonotype. The chain carries TRBV6-1 and TRBJ2-7, with D perhaps matching TRBD1 (6 bases). CDR1 and CDR2 (germline): MNHNS, SASEGT. Between the trimmed V and J ends, which lost 5 bases and 0 bases, there was a span of 14 bases. The CDR3 runs 15 residues. CDR3 protein: CASSTRDTSSYEQYF. The CDR3 nucleotides read TGTGCCAGCAGTACCCGGGACACGAGCTCCTACGAGCAGTACTTC.

This clonotype was seen ten or more times. V gene TRBV20-1 combines with J gene TRBJ1-2, with D unclear. CDR3 length equals 11 residues. Trimming shortened V by 3 bases and J by 8 bases, and 10 bases separated the two germline ends. Germline V gene sequence: CDR1 DFQATT, CDR2 SNEGSKA (reference sequence). The DNA of the CDR3 is TGCAGTGCTAGCCTACCCGACGGCTACACCTTC. This encodes CSASLPDGYTF.

This clonotype was seen repeatedly, ten times or more. The chain carries TRBV6-1 and TRBJ2-7; 9 nucleotides match TRBD2. The CDR3 extends over 14 amino acids. V was pared by 6 bases and J by 7 bases, with 10 bases of the junction left unmatched. From germline, CDR1 is MNHNS and CDR2 SASEGT. This chain's CDR3 is CASSSGGAGGEQYF. The CDR3, as DNA: TGTGCCAGCAGCTCTGGAGGAGCGGGGGGTGAGCAGTACTTC.

Concerning this clonotype: This CDR3 is missing its conserved last phenylalanine or tryptophan, likely due to a read error. The CDR3 bases are TGTGCCAGCAGTTTACTGCCGCGCTATAAGGGCGAGCAGTACTAC. Residues: CASSLLPRYKGEQYY. This rearrangement joins TRBV12-3 or TRBV12-4 to TRBJ2-7; D is undetermined. The CDR3 spans 15 residues. V was shortened by 2 bases and J by 6 bases, with 17 bases between the two germline ends.

Many counts were recorded for this clonotype. V usage is TRBV5-1 and J usage is TRBJ1-2, with D perhaps TRBD1 (5 bases). This CDR3 has 14 residues. V was cut by 0 bases and J by 8 bases, with 14 bases left in between. Germline CDR1 and CDR2: SGHRS and YFSETQ. The CDR3 here is CASSLAEGTEGYTF. The CDR3 DNA follows: TGCGCCAGCAGCTTGGCTGAAGGGACGGAAGGCTACACCTTC.

Many counts were recorded for this clonotype. V gene TRBV9 combines with J gene TRBJ1-1; D is perhaps TRBD1 (5 bases). Trimming cost V 0 bases and J 5 bases, with 17 bases left between them. This CDR3 region has 16 residues. Germline V gene data show CDR1 as SGDLS and CDR2 as YYNGEE. The CDR3 loop is CASSVGGHGPFTEAFF. The CDR3 DNA is TGTGCCAGCAGCGTAGGAGGACACGGCCCCTTTACTGAAGCTTTCTTT.

This clonotype has a handful of counts. The chain is built from TRBV3-1 and TRBJ1-5; D is undetermined. The CDR3 is 13 amino acids. The V and J ends lost 4 bases and 5 bases respectively, with 9 bases between them. The germline gives CDR1 LGHDT, CDR2 YNNKEL (reference sequence). The CDR3 nucleotides read TGTGCCAGCAGCCCCACCAGATATCAGCCCCAGCATTTT. This translates into CASSPTRYQPQHF.

This clonotype was seen repeatedly, ten times or more. The chain uses TRBV6-4 and TRBJ2-7; 10 bases agree with TRBD1. This CDR3 is 15 amino acids long. Unmatched junction bases numbered 11, after V lost 9 bases and J lost 3 bases. Germline values: CDR1 MRHNA, CDR2 SNTAGT. DNA for the CDR3: TGTGCCAGACAAGACAGGGGGCCCGATTTCTACGAGCAGTACTTC. Encoded protein: CARQDRGPDFYEQYF.

A note on this clonotype: Just one base apart from a much larger clone, this may be a read error. The chain carries TRBV30 and TRBJ1-5; TRBD1 might be the D (6 bases). The CDR3 runs to 16 residues. Trimming removed 3 bases at V and 3 bases at J, with 18 bases between. CDR1 and CDR2 (germline): GTSNPN, SVGIG (reference sequence). The CDR3 is CAWRGSGAGDNQPQHF. CDR3 sequence (DNA): TGTGCCTGGAGAGGGTCTGGGGCAGGGGACAATCAGCCCCAGCATTTT.

This clonotype came up a few times. This could be a read error, since a much larger clone is one nucleotide away. The CDR3 loop is CASAGVMNTEALF. The DNA for the CDR3 is TGTGCCTCGGCAGGCGTGATGAACACTGAAGCTCTCTTT. J is TRBJ1-1 and V is TRBV30; D remains ambiguous. Germline CDR1 and CDR2: GTSNPN and SVGIG (reference sequence). This CDR3 region has 13 residues.

This chain joins TRBV24-1 and TRBJ2-2; D not resolved. V was trimmed by 12 bases and J by 3 bases, leaving 10 bases between them. The CDR3 has 12 residues. Germline assignment: CDR1 KGHDR and CDR2 SFDVKD. The CDR3 here is CALGTDTGELFF. CDR3 coding DNA: TGTGCCCTCGGCACCGACACCGGGGAGCTGTTTTTT.

V gene TRBV7-2 combines with J gene TRBJ1-6; D possibly corresponds to TRBD1 (5 bases). CDR1 SGHTA and CDR2 FQGNSA come from the germline V gene. CDR3 length: 16 amino acids. V was clipped by 2 bases and J by 9 bases, with 17 bases between them. CDR3 DNA: TGTGCCAGCAGCTTAAGGTCCGGGGGTTTCGTTTCACCCCTCCACTTT. This codes for CASSLRSGGFVSPLHF.

The V gene is TRBV2, the J gene TRBJ1-1; D is possibly TRBD1 (5 bases). Germline loops: CDR1 SNHLY, CDR2 FYNNEI. The CDR3 is 11 amino acids. V was pared by 7 bases and J by 6 bases, with 9 bases between. The CDR3 DNA follows: TGTGCCAGCAAGGGGAAAGCTGAAGCTTTCTTT. Translation: CASKGKAEAFF.

This clonotype was seen many times. The rearrangement links TRBV12-3 or TRBV12-4 to TRBJ2-5; tentatively, D is TRBD2 (6 bases). CDR3 size: 15 residues. Trimming took off 5 bases at V and 5 bases at J, with 18 bases between the two ends. CDR3 loop: CASSGGTYIWETQYF. CDR3 DNA: TGTGCCAGCAGTGGCGGGACTTATATTTGGGAGACCCAGTACTTC.

To note about this clonotype: This could be a read error, since a much larger clone is one nucleotide away. The J gene is TRBJ2-2, the V gene TRBV7-3, with D maybe TRBD1 (6 bases). Per the germline V gene, CDR1 is SGHTA and CDR2 is FQGTGA. V lost 3 bases and J 6 bases, leaving 8 bases between the germline ends. The CDR3 has 13 amino acids. The CDR3, as DNA: TGTGCCAGCAGCTTCAGGGGCGCCGGGGAGCTGTTTTTT. Translated, it gives CASSFRGAGELFF.

This clonotype was seen repeatedly, ten times or more. CDR3 sequence (DNA): TGTGCCAGCAGCTTACGGGACAGGGGGCACGAGCAGTACTTC. Amino acids: CASSLRDRGHEQYF. This chain joins TRBV7-8 and TRBJ2-7; 12 positions match TRBD1. The CDR3 is 14 residues long. The J segment lost 5 bases and the V segment lost 2 bases, leaving 1 base of the junction unmatched. CDR1 is SGHVS, CDR2 FQNEAQ, per germline.

Comments on this clonotype: The junction differs from germline at one of its ends, possibly a read error. The V gene is TRBV28, the J gene TRBJ1-5; D ambiguous. Germline CDR1 and CDR2: MDHEN and SYDVKM. This CDR3 region has 11 residues. The CDR3 nucleotides read TGTGCCAGCATTCGAATTCAGCCTCAGCATTTT. Translated, it gives CASIRIQPQHF.

This clonotype was counted at least ten times. The chain employs TRBV28 and TRBJ2-3; 8 bases align to TRBD2. The CDR3 spans 15 residues. Germline CDR1 and CDR2: MDHEN and SYDVKM. J was trimmed by 8 bases and V by 6 bases; bases with no gene match: 13. This chain's CDR3 is CASRGTKSGGGTQYF. The DNA for the CDR3 is TGTGCCAGCAGGGGCACGAAAAGCGGGGGTGGTACGCAGTATTTT. Together with reference TRBV28 and TRBJ2-3, the CDR3 gives the full variable domain: DVKVTQSSRYLVKRTGEKVFLECVQDMDHENMFWYRQDPGLGLRLIYFSYDVKMKEKGDIPEGYSVSREKKERFSLILESASTNQTSMYLCASRGTKSGGGTQYFGPGTRLTVL.

There are many counts of this clonotype. The chain employs TRBV12-3 or TRBV12-4 and TRBJ1-2; 8 bases align to TRBD1. V dropped 6 bases and J dropped 8; count of bases not matched to a gene: 8. The CDR3 has 13 amino acids. The DNA of the CDR3 is TGTGCCAGCAGCACGAGGACAGGGAAAGGCTACACCTTC. Residues: CASSTRTGKGYTF.